A selection of T cell receptor beta chains follows, all from one sample in a study of shared clonotypes between healthy human individuals. Libraries were prepared by immunoSEQ multiplex PCR; TCRdb keeps only in-frame clonotypes and omits some of them. The data hold about 590,000 clones, with nearly 97% observed a single time. Material for sequencing was naive CD8+ T cells sorted from blood. These receptors were taken from a woman in her 30s in good health. Each CDR3 is given with its conserved first and last residue. A D gene is named only where the DNA matches it firmly. Size values are once, few and many counts, or a class for expanded clones, and some rows have none.

TRBV19	NA	NA	TRBJ2-7	CASKPGRGAYEQYF	TGTGCCAGTAAACCGGGCCGAGGAGCCTACGAGCAGTACTTC
TRBV2	NA	NA	TRBJ2-2	CASRDSGPNTGELFF	TGTGCCAGCAGAGACTCGGGCCCGAACACCGGGGAGCTGTTTTTT
TRBV4-1	NA	NA	TRBJ2-1	CASSQDRRSEQFF	TGCGCCAGCAGCCAAGATCGACGTAGTGAGCAGTTCTTC
TRBV27	NA	once	TRBJ2-3	CASSLAPGADTQYF	TGTGCCAGCAGTTTAGCCCCTGGCGCAGATACGCAGTATTTT
TRBV28	NA	NA	TRBJ2-2	CASTPTVPTGELFF	TGTGCCAGCACCCCGACTGTCCCAACCGGGGAGCTGTTTTTT
TRBV7-6	TRBD1	NA	TRBJ2-7	CASSPGQGSSYEQYF	TGTGCCAGCAGCCCGGGACAGGGGAGCTCCTACGAGCAGTACTTC
TRBV28	TRBD2	NA	TRBJ2-2	CASSDPRAASGRLNTGELFF	TGTGCCAGCAGCGACCCCCGAGCGGCTAGCGGGAGGTTGAACACCGGGGAGCTGTTTTTT
TRBV5-8	NA	NA	TRBJ1-5	CASSCDRPTVYSNQPQHF	TGTGCCAGCAGCTGCGACAGGCCGACAGTATATAGCAATCAGCCCCAGCATTTT
TRBV7-9	NA	NA	TRBJ2-1	CASSLSPGYNEQFF	TGTGCCAGCAGCTTATCGCCAGGGTACAATGAGCAGTTCTTC
TRBV19	NA	NA	TRBJ2-1	CASSMFLGSDEQFF	TGTGCCAGTAGTATGTTTTTAGGGAGCGATGAGCAGTTCTTC
TRBV9	TRBD1	NA	TRBJ2-6	CASSERTGWNSGANVLTF	TGTGCCAGCAGCGAGAGGACAGGGTGGAACTCTGGGGCCAACGTCCTGACTTTC
TRBV7-9	NA	NA	TRBJ2-5	CASSLMVAESQETQYF	TGTGCCAGCAGCTTAATGGTCGCGGAATCCCAAGAGACCCAGTACTTC
TRBV2	NA	NA	TRBJ2-1	CASSEALLDEQFF	TGTGCCAGCAGTGAAGCGCTACTAGATGAGCAGTTCTTC
TRBV27	TRBD2	NA	TRBJ2-3	CASSTKNLTSGHTDTQYF	TGTGCCAGCAGTACCAAAAACCTGACTAGCGGGCATACAGATACGCAGTATTTT
TRBV5-1	NA	NA	TRBJ2-5	CASSLTQGGLETQYF	TGCGCCAGCAGCTTGACACAGGGAGGTTTAGAGACCCAGTACTTC
TRBV19	NA	NA	TRBJ2-3	CASSIYGFTDTQYF	TGTGCCAGCAGTATATACGGTTTCACAGATACGCAGTATTTT
TRBV27	TRBD1	NA	TRBJ1-2	CASSARTGLSGYTF	TGTGCCAGCAGTGCCCGGACAGGGTTGAGCGGCTACACCTTC
TRBV7-9	NA	once	TRBJ2-7	CASSPALAAYEQYF	TGTGCCAGCAGCCCCGCACTCGCCGCCTACGAGCAGTACTTC
TRBV7-8	TRBD2	NA	TRBJ2-5	CASSLFAGGETQYF	TGTGCCAGCAGCTTATTCGCGGGAGGGGAGACCCAGTACTTC
TRBV5-6	NA	NA	TRBJ2-7	CASSLAGYSYEQYF	TGTGCCAGCAGCTTGGCCGGCTACTCCTACGAGCAGTACTTC
TRBV7-2	NA	once	TRBJ2-5	CASTHGIETQYF	TGTGCCAGCACCCACGGTATAGAGACCCAGTACTTC
TRBV7-3	TRBD2	NA	TRBJ2-7	CASSFTSGSTYEQYF	TGTGCCAGCAGCTTTACTAGCGGGAGTACGTACGAGCAGTACTTC
TRBV7-9	NA	few	TRBJ2-2	CASSLGPMELFF	TGTGCCAGCAGCTTGGGTCCAATGGAGCTGTTTTTT